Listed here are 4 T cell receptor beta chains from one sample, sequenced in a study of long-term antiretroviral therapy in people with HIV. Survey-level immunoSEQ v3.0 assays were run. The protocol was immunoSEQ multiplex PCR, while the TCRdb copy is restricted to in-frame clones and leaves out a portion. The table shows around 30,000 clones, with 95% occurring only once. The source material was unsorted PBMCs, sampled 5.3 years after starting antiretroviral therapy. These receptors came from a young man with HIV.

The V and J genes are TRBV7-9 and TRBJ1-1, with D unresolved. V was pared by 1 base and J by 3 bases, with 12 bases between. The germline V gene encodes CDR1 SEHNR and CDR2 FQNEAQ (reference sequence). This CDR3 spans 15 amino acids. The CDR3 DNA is TGTGCCAGCAGCTTAGTAGGTGGCCCTGACACTGAAGCTTTCTTT. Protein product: CASSLVGGPDTEAFF.

CDR3 in DNA: TGTGCCAGCACCTTGACTAGTAGCGAGCAGTACTTC. Translation gives CASTLTSSEQYF. The chain employs TRBV11-2 and TRBJ2-7; perhaps TRBD2 as D (6 bases). The CDR3 sequence is 12 residues long. The V gene lost 7 bases and the J gene lost 6 bases, with 13 bases spanning the gap. In germline, CDR1 is SGHAT, CDR2 FQNNGV.

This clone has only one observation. CDR3 in DNA: TGCAGCGTTTCTGGTTCGAGCTCCTACAATGAGCAGTTCTTC. It yields the protein CSVSGSSSYNEQFF. The V gene is TRBV29-1, the J gene TRBJ2-1, with unresolved D. Germline V gives CDR1 SQVTM, CDR2 ANQGSEA. Trimming took off 5 bases at V and 0 bases at J, with 11 bases between the two ends. This CDR3 has 14 amino acids.

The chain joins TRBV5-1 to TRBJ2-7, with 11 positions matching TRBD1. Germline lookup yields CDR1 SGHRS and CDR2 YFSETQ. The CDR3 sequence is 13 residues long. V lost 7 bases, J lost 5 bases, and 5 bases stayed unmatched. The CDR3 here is CASGRTGGNEQYF. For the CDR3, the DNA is TGCGCCAGCGGAAGGACAGGGGGCAACGAGCAGTACTTC.